The sequence of this T cell receptor (beta chain) was determined in a study of memory CD4+ T cells and cytomegalovirus serostatus. Study as a whole: Donors were healthy Belgian adults, some 10 CMV seropositive and some 24 seronegative.

Germline CDR1 is GTSNPN and CDR2 is SVGIG (reference sequence). The V segment lost 0 bases and the J segment 3 bases; nucleotides outside the gene matches: 8. The CDR3 has 15 amino acids. Measured with immunoSEQ multiplex PCR; TCRdb has only the in-frame clones, and not every one. Among 55,000 to 60,000 clones, roughly 81% were seen once, and the ten largest hold 1.1%. Study results and caveats: The CMV-associated TCR signature appears largely within the CD4+ memory repertoire. 67 of 164 known CMV-associated TCRbeta sequences appeared in CD4+ memory.

As to this clone: As yet, its antigen is unknown.

The sort gate was single viable CD3+CD4+CD8-CD45RO+ cells for memory CD4+ T cells. Serostatus was set by detecting CMV pp150, pp28, p38, p52 IgG. The TCR originated in an adult in good health and CMV-seronegative. The chain joins TRBV30 to TRBJ2-7; 7 nucleotides agree with TRBD1. Input material: memory CD4+ T cells from blood. The CDR3 spells CAWSVRETGNYEQYF. CDR3 nucleotides: TGTGCCTGGAGTGTAAGGGAGACAGGGAACTACGAGCAGTACTTC.